A selection of T cell receptor beta chains follows, all from one sample in a study of blood T cells in healthy people across ages. From the 5' RACE reads, TCRdb called clonotypes with MiXCR, one entry per CDR3 protein. The sample consists of some 640,000 distinct CDR3 sequences, about 52% of them appearing once. Sequencing input: blood. These TCRs come from a woman aged 60-70 years in good health. Both conserved end residues are part of each CDR3. A D gene is named only where the DNA matches it firmly. Clone size is given for some rows only: seen once, a few or many times, or a class if the clone is expanded.

abundance,len,v_gene,d_gene,j_gene,CDR3aa,CDR3nt
few,15,TRBV6-1,-,TRBJ2-7,CASSEAPGVYYEQYF,TGTGCCAGCAGTGAAGCGCCCGGGGTGTACTACGAGCAGTACTTC
-,17,TRBV6-2/TRBV6-3,TRBD2,TRBJ2-5,CASSPTGAGGFQETQYF,TGTGCCAGCAGTCCGACGGGAGCGGGAGGCTTCCAAGAGACCCAGTACTTC
few,18,TRBV4-3,-,TRBJ2-7,CASSQDPRNPAGLYEQYF,TGCGCCAGCAGCCAAGACCCAAGGAATCCCGCTGGCCTCTACGAGCAGTACTTC
-,10,TRBV29-1,-,TRBJ2-3,CSVTVDTQYF,TGCAGCGTGACTGTAGATACGCAGTATTTT
-,17,TRBV7-2,TRBD2,TRBJ2-3,CASSLAPAGGGADTQYF,TGTGCCAGCAGCTTAGCGCCGGCGGGAGGTGGGGCAGATACGCAGTATTTT
few,15,TRBV4-2,-,TRBJ1-2,CASSQDQVADYGYTF,TGTGCCAGCAGCCAAGATCAAGTCGCAGACTATGGCTACACCTTC
-,12,TRBV20-1,-,TRBJ2-5,CSARTGYETQYF,TGCAGTGCTAGGACAGGATACGAGACCCAGTACTTC
few,13,TRBV20-1,-,TRBJ2-7,CSASEFALYEQYF,TGCAGTGCTAGTGAGTTCGCACTCTACGAGCAGTACTTC
-,18,TRBV5-1,TRBD2,TRBJ2-1,CASSSTGLAGTFYNEQFF,TGCGCCAGCAGCTCGACCGGACTAGCGGGGACCTTCTACAATGAGCAGTTCTTC
-,15,TRBV20-1,TRBD2,TRBJ2-3,CSAREGGGRTDTQYF,TGCAGTGCTAGAGAGGGAGGCGGGAGGACAGATACGCAGTATTTT
-,18,TRBV3-1,TRBD2,TRBJ2-5,CASSQEASGVNYQGTQYF,TGTGCCAGCAGCCAAGAGGCCAGCGGGGTAAACTACCAAGGGACCCAGTACTTC
-,16,TRBV7-6,-,TRBJ2-5,CASSLVGGGALNEQYF,TGTGCCAGCAGCTTAGTCGGCGGGGGCGCTTTAAATGAGCAGTACTTC
-,15,TRBV7-9,TRBD1,TRBJ2-7,CASSALDRGKYEQYF,TGTGCCAGCAGCGCCTTGGACAGGGGAAAATACGAGCAGTACTTC
few,15,TRBV9,TRBD2,TRBJ2-1,CASSGSGNSYNEQFF,TGTGCCAGCAGCGGTAGCGGGAACTCCTACAATGAGCAGTTCTTC
few,16,TRBV20-1,TRBD2,TRBJ2-2,CSARLNPGTSAGELFF,TGCAGTGCTAGACTAAATCCCGGGACTAGCGCCGGGGAGCTGTTTTTT
-,16,TRBV7-2,TRBD1,TRBJ1-2,CASSLAPGQGDYGYTF,TGTGCCAGCAGCTTAGCCCCGGGACAGGGTGACTATGGCTACACCTTC
-,15,TRBV5-1,TRBD2,TRBJ2-1,CASSPGGRNYNEQFF,TGCGCCAGCTCCCCGGGCGGGAGGAACTACAATGAGCAGTTCTTC
few,13,TRBV20-1,-,TRBJ2-3,CSASRVVADTQYF,TGCAGTGCCTCCCGCGTAGTAGCAGATACGCAGTATTTT
-,11,TRBV29-1,TRBD1,TRBJ1-4,CSVERTGKLFF,TGCAGCGTTGAACGGACAGGAAAACTGTTTTTT
-,14,TRBV6-2/TRBV6-3,-,TRBJ2-7,CASSYKGTVYEQYF,TGTGCCAGCAGTTACAAAGGGACCGTCTACGAGCAGTACTTC
-,15,TRBV24-1,-,TRBJ2-3,CATGTGRPVTDTQYF,TGTGCCACCGGAACGGGACGCCCCGTCACAGATACGCAGTATTTT
-,18,TRBV15,-,TRBJ2-1,CATSRGTGHTFSYNEQFF,TGTGCCACCAGCAGAGGAACAGGGCATACCTTCTCCTACAATGAGCAGTTCTTC
-,13,TRBV28,TRBD1,TRBJ2-5,CASRTDRAHEQYF,TGTGCCAGCAGGACCGACAGGGCCCATGAGCAGTACTTC
-,16,TRBV5-1,TRBD2,TRBJ2-1,CASSTDTSGRGSEQFF,TGCGCCAGCAGCACGGATACTAGCGGGAGGGGGAGTGAGCAGTTCTTC
few,12,TRBV12-3/TRBV12-4,-,TRBJ2-7,CASSPGRSEQYF,TGTGCCAGCAGTCCGGGACGTAGCGAGCAGTACTTC
few,13,TRBV7-2,-,TRBJ1-1,CASSPRLQGEAFF,TGTGCCAGCAGCCCGCGACTACAGGGTGAAGCTTTCTTT
few,14,TRBV29-1,-,TRBJ2-1,CSVEDLGSIRGQFF,TGCAGCGTTGAAGACTTGGGCAGCATTCGCGGGCAGTTCTTC
few,11,TRBV20-1,TRBD1,TRBJ1-2,CSPTGARGYTF,TGCAGTCCAACAGGGGCAAGGGGCTACACCTTC
once,15,TRBV9,-,TRBJ2-5,CASSVGVADQETQYF,TGTGCCAGCAGCGTAGGAGTAGCGGATCAAGAGACCCAGTACTTC